Listed below are T cell receptor beta chains from one sample, sequenced in a study of OX40 agonist ivuxolimab in advanced cancers. Profiled with immunoSEQ multiplex PCR; TCRdb holds only in-frame clones, not every one. This table holds around 100,000 clones, 80% to 95% found once. The sample consisted of CD4+ or CD8+ T cells sorted from blood, taken in a trial of the OX40 agonist ivuxolimab. These receptors came from an adult with an advanced solid tumor such as melanoma, head and neck, liver or kidney cancer. Each CDR3 is given with its conserved first and last residue. Each record gives: J gene, clone size, V gene, D gene, CDR3 DNA, CDR3 protein. A D gene is named only where the DNA matches it firmly. Not all rows give a size; the values are once, few, many and, for expanded clones, a class.

TRBJ2-2	NA	TRBV5-5	TRBD1	TGTGCCAGCAGCGCCGGGACAGGGATTGGCGGGGAGCTGTTTTTT	CASSAGTGIGGELFF
TRBJ2-7	NA	TRBV28	NA	TGTGCCAGCAGTGCCCGGTACGAGCAGTACTTC	CASSARYEQYF
TRBJ2-7	NA	TRBV18	TRBD2	TGTGCCAGCTCACCGGCGGGCGGGAGCTCCTACGAGCAGTACTTC	CASSPAGGSSYEQYF
TRBJ2-1	NA	TRBV6-6	NA	TGTGCCAGCAGTTCCCGGGGACGGAGGACTTACAATGAGCAGTTCTTC	CASSSRGRRTYNEQFF
TRBJ2-2	NA	TRBV10-3	TRBD2	TGTGCCATCAGTGAAGGCGGGAGCAGGATCGGGGAGCTGTTTTTT	CAISEGGSRIGELFF
TRBJ1-4	NA	TRBV5-1	TRBD1	TGCGCCAGCAGCTTGTTAGGGACAGATAATGAAAAACTGTTTTTT	CASSLLGTDNEKLFF
TRBJ1-5	NA	TRBV21-1	NA	TGTGCCAGCATTCCGACGGGCATGGTGTACAATCAGCCCCAGCATTTT	CASIPTGMVYNQPQHF
TRBJ2-6	once	TRBV29-1	NA	TGCAGCGTGGAGGGGGGACGTGGGGCCAACGTCCTGACTTTC	CSVEGGRGANVLTF
TRBJ1-5	NA	TRBV4-2	NA	TGTGCCAGCAGCCAATCGGAAGTTCAGCCCCAGCATTTT	CASSQSEVQPQHF
TRBJ1-5	once	TRBV6-1	NA	TGTGCCAGCAGTAGGGGGTATAGCAATCAGCCCCAGCATTTT	CASSRGYSNQPQHF
TRBJ2-3	NA	TRBV14	NA	TGTGCCAGCAGCCAAGGTGCTAGTGCGGCATCGGATACGCAGTATTTT	CASSQGASAASDTQYF
TRBJ2-5	NA	TRBV7-3	NA	TGTGCCAGCAGCCGGGACAACCAAGAGACCCAGTACTTC	CASSRDNQETQYF
TRBJ2-5	NA	TRBV5-5	NA	TGTGCCAGCACCCCCTCGGGGAGTGGGGGGTGGGAGACCCAGTACTTC	CASTPSGSGGWETQYF
TRBJ2-4	NA	TRBV9	TRBD1	TGTGCCAGCAGCCCCCGGCCGGGACAGGGGCACATTCAGTACTTC	CASSPRPGQGHIQYF
TRBJ2-5	NA	TRBV19	TRBD2	TGTGCCAGTAGCCGTGGGAGGGCATCAGAGACCCAGTACTTC	CASSRGRASETQYF
TRBJ1-3	NA	TRBV5-5	NA	TGTGCCAGCAGCTTTATTCTGTCCCAGACCCAAAACACCATATATTTT	CASSFILSQTQNTIYF
TRBJ1-4	NA	TRBV2	NA	TGTGCCAGCAGTGGGACAACTGAAAAACTGTTTTTT	CASSGTTEKLFF
TRBJ1-3	NA	TRBV6-1	NA	TGTGCCAGCAGTGAAGACGGTTACTCTGGAAACACCATATATTTT	CASSEDGYSGNTIYF
TRBJ1-2	NA	TRBV30	NA	TGTGCCTGGAGTGTACTGGGACACTTTCACTACACCTTC	CAWSVLGHFHYTF
TRBJ2-1	NA	TRBV5-1	NA	TGCGCCAGCAGCAAGGAGCGGAGCCCCTACAATGAGCAGTTCTTC	CASSKERSPYNEQFF
TRBJ2-1	NA	TRBV7-2	NA	TGTGCCAGCAGCGAAAGAGCGACCTACAATGAGCAGTTCTTC	CASSERATYNEQFF
TRBJ1-4	NA	TRBV7-9	NA	TGTGCCAGCAGCTTAGGGACCGCAACTAATGAAAAACTGTTTTTT	CASSLGTATNEKLFF
TRBJ2-6	few	TRBV9	TRBD1	TGTGCCAGCAGCTCGGACAGGGCTGGGGCCAACGTCCTGACTTTC	CASSSDRAGANVLTF
TRBJ1-4	NA	TRBV2	NA	TGTGCCAGCAGTTTTAGGCAAAATGAAAAACTGTTTTTT	CASSFRQNEKLFF
TRBJ1-1	NA	TRBV10-3	NA	TGTGCCATCAGACGACAGGAAAACACTGAAGCTTTCTTT	CAIRRQENTEAFF
TRBJ1-5	NA	TRBV19	NA	TGTGCCAGCGGCGGTGGCTCCACCTTGTTCCCCCAGCATTTT	CASGGGSTLFPQHF
TRBJ2-3	NA	TRBV4-1	TRBD1	TGCGCCAGCAGCCAAGATACCGGGACAGGGGGCATAGATACGCAGTATTTT	CASSQDTGTGGIDTQYF